This T cell receptor (beta chain) was captured in a study of blood T cell repertoires in COVID-19. Study background: The United States, Italy and Spain supplied acute and convalescent COVID-19 samples. PBMCs, B-cell-depleted T cells, or T cells were the source of the cDNA or gDNA that made up the material.

This clone was detected once. Authors' methods: Nucleated cell counts were estimated from reference gene primer amplification. The protocol was immunoSEQ multiplex PCR, while the TCRdb copy is restricted to in-frame clones and leaves out a portion. The V and J calls and clone size come from that table; D and trimming were worked out from the DNA. In the table there are about 240,000 clones, roughly 90% of which are singletons. CDR1 is SGHTA, CDR2 FQGNSA, per germline. This CDR3 spans 15 amino acids. J was trimmed by 1 base and V by 5 bases; bases with no gene match: 8. V is TRBV7-2 and J is TRBJ2-7, with 7 bases that match TRBD2. The sample comprised peripheral blood. The sequence was obtained from a man between 60 and 75 years old who had recovered from COVID-19. The CDR3 loop reads CASSPYRGDSYEQYF. CDR3 nucleotides: TGTGCCAGCAGCCCATATCGGGGGGATTCCTACGAGCAGTACTTC.